What follows are 22 T cell receptor beta chains derived from one specimen sequenced in a study of blood T cell repertoires in COVID-19 (TCRdb year 2020). Libraries were made using the immunoSEQ multiplex PCR assay. The table was pulled from immuneACCESS by TCRdb, which kept in-frame rearrangements only. Such tables lose some clones; where checked, under half of the loss comes from unresolved V genes, and the rest has no known cause. The sample table contains about 60,000 clones; only one count was recorded for 80% to 90% of them. Jointly, the top ten make up around a sixth of the sample. The sample comprised peripheral blood. Every receptor here comes from a woman older than 75 with active COVID-19.

This chain joins TRBV11-2 and TRBJ1-1; D not resolved. The V end was cut by 4 bases, the J end by 4 bases, with 13 bases between. The CDR3 is made up of 14 amino acids. Germline V CDR1 and CDR2: SGHAT, FQNNGV. The CDR3 DNA follows: TGTGCCAGCAGCTGGGGAGGAGAGGGCACTGAAGCTTTCTTT. As protein: CASSWGGEGTEAFF. The full variable domain, rest sourced from reference TRBV11-2 and TRBJ1-1, is EAGVAQSPRYKIIEKRQSVAFWCNPISGHATLYWYQQILGQGPKLLIQFQNNGVVDDSQLPKDRFSAERLKGVDSTLKIQPAKLEDSAVYLCASSWGGEGTEAFFGQGTRLTVV.

This rearrangement joins TRBV19 to TRBJ1-2, with D possibly TRBD1 on 5 matching bases. Trimming left V 3 bases short and J 4 bases short, with 12 bases between. The CDR3 is made up of 14 amino acids. Germline values: CDR1 LNHDA, CDR2 SQIVND (reference sequence). The CDR3 DNA is TGTGCCAGTAGTATTCCCGGGACTGGCTATGGCTACACCTTC. This codes for CASSIPGTGYGYTF.

The rearrangement uses TRBV5-1 and TRBJ2-3; TRBD1 agrees at 7 bases. Trimming at V came to 6 bases and at J to 6 bases, leaving 10 bases not matched to a gene. This CDR3 is built from 14 residues. The germline V gene encodes CDR1 SGHRS and CDR2 YFSETQ. The CDR3 sequence is CASTFEGARDTQYF. DNA of the CDR3: TGCGCCAGCACTTTCGAGGGGGCCAGGGATACGCAGTATTTT.

This chain connects TRBV5-4 to TRBJ2-7, with 8 bases matching TRBD2. CDR1 is SGHNT and CDR2 is YYREEE in the germline V gene (reference sequence). This CDR3 has 15 residues. J lost 1 base, V lost 2 bases, and 5 bases had no gene match. The CDR3: CASSFAAGGSYEQYF. The CDR3 DNA follows: TGTGCCAGCAGCTTTGCGGCGGGGGGTTCCTACGAGCAGTACTTC.

The chain joins TRBV5-1 to TRBJ2-3, with 9 bases fitting TRBD2. V dropped 0 bases and J dropped 2; count of bases not matched to a gene: 7. In germline, CDR1 is SGHRS, CDR2 YFSETQ. This CDR3 is built from 17 residues. The CDR3 here is CASSLGMAGGNTDTQYF. The CDR3 nucleotides are TGCGCCAGCAGCTTGGGAATGGCGGGGGGGAACACAGATACGCAGTATTTT. The full variable domain, rest sourced from reference TRBV5-1 and TRBJ2-3, is KAGVTQTPRYLIKTRGQQVTLSCSPISGHRSVSWYQQTPGQGLQFLFEYFSETQRNKGNFPGRFSGRQFSNSRSEMNVSTLELGDSALYLCASSLGMAGGNTDTQYFGPGTRLTVL.

Only one count was recorded for this clone. The chain has TRBV11-1 and TRBJ2-5; D is uncertain. CDR1 and CDR2 from the germline V gene are SGHAT and FQDESV (reference sequence). The V and J ends lost 5 bases and 5 bases respectively, with 15 bases between them. The length of the CDR3 is 14 residues. The CDR3 DNA reads TGTGCCAGCAGCAAGGAGTGGCCATTGGAGACCCAGTACTTC. It codes for CASSKEWPLETQYF.

This clone was detected only once. This chain links TRBV5-6 with TRBJ1-2; maybe TRBD1 (6 bases). The germline V gene encodes CDR1 SGHDT and CDR2 YYEEEE. The V end was cut by 3 bases, the J end by 1 base, with 16 bases between. The CDR3 has 16 amino acids. The CDR3 bases are TGTGCCAGCAGCTCACGACAGGCCGCCCGTAACTATGGCTACACCTTC. Translated: CASSSRQAARNYGYTF.

The chain combines TRBV28 with TRBJ1-5, with D maybe TRBD1 (5 bases). Germline-derived CDR1 and CDR2 are MDHEN and SYDVKM. V was cut by 5 bases and J by 9 bases, with 11 bases left in between. The CDR3 loop spans 12 amino acids. CDR3 amino acids: CASSDQGAPQHF. In DNA form, the CDR3 reads TGTGCCAGCAGTGACCAGGGCGCGCCCCAGCATTTT.

This sequence joins TRBV29-1 and TRBJ2-6; D remains ambiguous. V was trimmed by 5 bases and J by 4 bases, leaving 12 bases between them. The CDR3 sequence is 14 residues long. The germline V gene encodes CDR1 SQVTM and CDR2 ANQGSEA. Written as DNA, the CDR3 is TGCAGCGTTTACAGCACGCAGGGGGCCAACGTCCTGACTTTC. Amino acid sequence: CSVYSTQGANVLTF. The full variable domain, its missing parts supplied by reference TRBV29-1 and TRBJ2-6, is SAVISQKPSRDICQRGTSLTIQCQVDSQVTMMFWYRQQPGQSLTLIATANQGSEATYESGFVIDKFPISRPNLTFSTLTVSNMSPEDSSIYLCSVYSTQGANVLTFGAGSRLTVL.

This rearrangement joins TRBV7-2 to TRBJ1-5; D not certain. V was shortened by 1 base and J by 2 bases, with 9 bases between the two germline ends. Germline loops: CDR1 SGHTA, CDR2 FQGNSA. This CDR3 comprises 15 residues. CDR3 coding DNA: TGTGCCAGCAGCTTAGGGCCCATGGGCAATCAGCCCCAGCATTTT. This translates into CASSLGPMGNQPQHF.

This sequence joins TRBV5-1 and TRBJ2-5, with 7 bases identical to TRBD2. This CDR3 spans 13 amino acids. From germline, CDR1 is SGHRS and CDR2 YFSETQ. Germline trimming cut 0 bases from V and 7 bases from J; bases unmatched to any gene: 3. The CDR3 bases are TGCGCCAGCAGCTTGGCTGGGGGGGGGACCCAGTACTTC. This translates into CASSLAGGGTQYF.

The chain combines TRBV5-1 with TRBJ1-2; TRBD1 matches 9 bases. The V segment lost 3 bases and the J segment 1 base; nucleotides outside the gene matches: 4. Germline lookup yields CDR1 SGHRS and CDR2 YFSETQ. CDR3 length: 15 amino acids. The CDR3 region is CASSSTGGFNYGYTF. The CDR3 DNA follows: TGCGCCAGCAGCTCGACAGGGGGATTTAACTATGGCTACACCTTC. Full variable domain (rest looked up from reference TRBV5-1 and TRBJ1-2): KAGVTQTPRYLIKTRGQQVTLSCSPISGHRSVSWYQQTPGQGLQFLFEYFSETQRNKGNFPGRFSGRQFSNSRSEMNVSTLELGDSALYLCASSSTGGFNYGYTFGSGTRLTVV.

The V gene is TRBV27, the J gene TRBJ1-1; tentatively, D is TRBD1 (6 bases). The CDR3 consists of 14 residues. V shed 5 bases and J shed 1 base, with 11 bases lying between them. Germline CDR1 and CDR2: MNHEY and SMNVEV (reference sequence). CDR3 nucleotide sequence: TGTGCCAGCAGTCCACAGGGCTGGAACACTGAAGCTTTCTTT. Translation: CASSPQGWNTEAFF.

CDR3 coding DNA: TGTGCCAGCAGTTACCAGCGGGGGGGCCGGGCCTGGGAGACCCAGTACTTC. Its translation: CASSYQRGGRAWETQYF. This rearrangement joins TRBV6-8 to TRBJ2-5; 10 bases align to TRBD2. The germline gives CDR1 MNHGY, CDR2 SAAAGT. The V and J ends lost 2 bases and 5 bases, in that order; junction bases with no gene match: 11. The CDR3 is 17 amino acids.

The chain couples TRBV6-2 or TRBV6-3 to TRBJ2-7; TRBD1 matches at 9 bases. The CDR3 is 20 amino acids. CDR1 is MNHEY, CDR2 SVGEGT, per germline. Germline trimming cut 2 bases from V and 0 bases from J; bases unmatched to any gene: 17. CDR3 protein: CASSYPSLVPGTGISYEQYF. DNA of the CDR3: TGTGCCAGCAGTTACCCAAGCTTAGTTCCCGGGACAGGGATCTCCTACGAGCAGTACTTC.

The chain joins TRBV5-1 to TRBJ2-5, with a tentative D call TRBD1 (6 bases). The germline V gene has CDR1 SGHRS and CDR2 YFSETQ. The V end lost 2 bases, the J end lost 4 bases, and 9 bases lay between the germline ends. The CDR3 has 13 residues. CDR3 region: CASSFRRGETQYF. CDR3 coding DNA: TGCGCCAGCAGCTTCCGCAGGGGAGAGACCCAGTACTTC.

The rearrangement uses TRBV9 and TRBJ2-3, with TRBD2 matching 9 bases. CDR3 length: 12 residues. With V trimmed by 5 bases and J by 11 bases, 6 bases remained unmatched. CDR1 SGDLS and CDR2 YYNGEE come from the germline V gene. Written as DNA, the CDR3 is TGTGCCAGCAGAGGGACTAGCCGGGGGCAGTATTTT. Translating gives CASRGTSRGQYF.

The rearrangement uses TRBV9 and TRBJ1-4; D might be TRBD1 (5 bases). Germline CDR1 and CDR2: SGDLS and YYNGEE. The CDR3 is made up of 15 amino acids. V gave up 4 bases and J gave up 4 bases, with 14 bases separating them. CDR3 loop: CASSSTREGNEKLFF. The DNA for the CDR3 is TGTGCCAGCAGCTCTACCAGGGAGGGTAATGAAAAACTGTTTTTT.

In this sample, this clone turned up once. V and J are TRBV7-9 and TRBJ1-1; D is perhaps TRBD1 (6 bases). Germline loops: CDR1 SEHNR, CDR2 FQNEAQ (reference sequence). The CDR3 has 16 residues. Trimming pared 3 bases from V and 1 base from J, leaving 15 bases between. CDR3 in amino acids: CASSFLGQQGNTEAFF. CDR3 sequence (DNA): TGTGCCAGCAGCTTTTTGGGGCAACAGGGGAACACTGAAGCTTTCTTT.

This chain uses TRBV10-3 with TRBJ2-3; D may be TRBD2 (5 bases). The CDR3 consists of 16 residues. V was cut by 10 bases and J by 1 base, with 21 bases left in between. The germline CDR1 and CDR2 sequences are ENHRY and SYGVKD. The CDR3 sequence: CATEGADPRGTDTQYF. In DNA form, the CDR3 reads TGTGCCACCGAAGGAGCGGACCCAAGAGGCACAGATACGCAGTATTTT.

The J gene is TRBJ1-3, the V gene TRBV15, with a possible D match to TRBD1 (6 bases). V was cut by 5 bases and J by 2 bases, with 19 bases left in between. The CDR3 consists of 17 residues. The germline V gene encodes CDR1 LNHNV and CDR2 YYDKDF (reference sequence). CDR3 nucleotide sequence: TGTGCCACCAGCTCTCCGACAGGAGAAGGGCCTGGAAACACCATATATTTT. Amino acid sequence: CATSSPTGEGPGNTIYF.

This clone has a single count. The chain links TRBV7-8 to TRBJ2-3; D is unclear. Trimming pared 2 bases from V and 0 bases from J, leaving 6 bases between. The CDR3 spans 14 residues. CDR1 and CDR2 from the germline V gene are SGHVS and FQNEAQ. CDR3 sequence (DNA): TGTGCCAGCAGCTTAATCCTAAGCACAGATACGCAGTATTTT. The encoded protein is CASSLILSTDTQYF.